The clone carrying this T cell receptor (beta chain) was seen more than once but under ten times. The protocol was immunoSEQ multiplex PCR, while the TCRdb copy is restricted to in-frame clones and leaves out a portion. The sample lists a few hundred thousand clones, 90% seen once, with more than 13% in the top ten. The sample originates from a study of blood T cell repertoires in COVID-19. Study context: From T cells, B-cell-depleted T cells, or PBMCs came the material, which was cDNA or gDNA.

Participants classified as exposed had met a COVID-19 case within 2 weeks before study entry. The CDR3 loop spans 14 amino acids. Trimming removed 5 bases from V and 4 bases from J; junction bases left unmatched: 7. The germline gives CDR1 SGHRS, CDR2 YFSETQ. The V and J genes are TRBV5-1 and TRBJ2-3; 7 nucleotides line up with TRBD2. The material sequenced was PBMCs or T cells enriched from blood (not recorded which). The TCR originated in a man younger than 45 who had been exposed to COVID-19. This CDR3 reads CASSFSGRADTQYF. The CDR3 DNA reads as TGCGCCAGCAGTTTCTCGGGGAGGGCAGATACGCAGTATTTT.